Listed below are T cell receptor beta chains from one sample, sequenced in a study of CD8 T cells in Susac syndrome. TCRdb re-called the immunoSEQ multiplex PCR reads with MiXCR, one entry per CDR3 protein. The sample contains about 290,000 distinct CDR3 sequences, roughly 85% of which appear only once. The sample comprised CD8+ T cells from PBMCs. The source is a human donor with multiple sclerosis. The CDR3 runs from the conserved cysteine through the conserved F or W. A D gene is named only where the DNA matches it firmly. For some rows the clone size is stated as once, few or many, or as a class when expanded; others skip it.

size: -
D: TRBD2
J: TRBJ2-7
V: TRBV4-1
CDR3: CASSFSPGLAGGPRDEQYF
DNA: TGCGCCAGCAGCTTTTCTCCGGGACTAGCGGGAGGGCCGAGAGACGAGCAGTACTTC

size: once
D: TRBD1
J: TRBJ1-1
V: TRBV6-2/TRBV6-3
CDR3: CASSYSFGQGAPGAFF
DNA: TGTGCCAGCAGTTACTCTTTCGGACAGGGGGCGCCTGGAGCTTTCTTT

size: -
D: -
J: TRBJ1-2
V: TRBV7-9
CDR3: CASSLGQLSYGYTF
DNA: TGTGCCAGCAGCTTAGGACAGTTGTCCTATGGCTACACCTTC

size: -
D: -
J: TRBJ1-1
V: TRBV28
CDR3: CASSSLSSNTEAFF
DNA: TGTGCCAGCAGTTCTCTGAGTAGTAACACTGAAGCTTTCTTT

size: -
D: TRBD2
J: TRBJ2-1
V: TRBV27
CDR3: CASIAGGPGNEQFF
DNA: TGTGCCAGTATAGCGGGAGGGCCGGGGAATGAGCAGTTCTTC

size: -
D: -
J: TRBJ1-1
V: TRBV27
CDR3: CASSFGSPNTEAFF
DNA: TGTGCCAGCAGTTTCGGTTCCCCGAACACTGAAGCTTTCTTT

size: -
D: -
J: TRBJ1-2
V: TRBV24-1
CDR3: CATSDWAGGDYGYTF
DNA: TGTGCCACCAGTGATTGGGCTGGTGGGGACTATGGCTACACCTTC

size: -
D: -
J: TRBJ2-5
V: TRBV27
CDR3: CASSGGETQYF
DNA: TGTGCCAGCAGTGGGGGGGAGACCCAGTACTTC

size: -
D: TRBD2
J: TRBJ2-1
V: TRBV4-3
CDR3: CASSLRSGTPWNEQFF
DNA: TGCGCCAGCAGCCTTCGAAGCGGGACCCCTTGGAATGAGCAGTTCTTC

size: -
D: TRBD1
J: TRBJ2-7
V: TRBV15
CDR3: CATRGTGQRHEQYF
DNA: TGTGCCACCAGGGGGACAGGGCAGCGACACGAGCAGTACTTC

size: once
D: -
J: TRBJ2-7
V: TRBV7-9
CDR3: CASQNPSYEQYF
DNA: TGTGCCAGCCAGAACCCCTCCTACGAGCAGTACTTC

size: -
D: -
J: TRBJ2-7
V: TRBV5-1
CDR3: CASSSGTHYYEQYF
DNA: TGCGCCAGCAGCTCCGGGACTCACTACTACGAGCAGTACTTC

size: -
D: TRBD1
J: TRBJ2-1
V: TRBV14
CDR3: CASSQGPGQHSYNEQFF
DNA: TGTGCCAGCAGCCAAGGCCCGGGACAGCACTCCTACAATGAGCAGTTCTTC

size: -
D: TRBD1
J: TRBJ1-6
V: TRBV14
CDR3: CASSQPGQKGYGNSPLHF
DNA: TGTGCCAGCAGCCAACCGGGACAGAAGGGCTACGGAAATTCACCCCTCCACTTT

size: -
D: TRBD2
J: TRBJ2-1
V: TRBV7-9
CDR3: CAGPGRAYYNEQFF
DNA: TGTGCCGGGCCTGGGAGGGCCTACTACAATGAGCAGTTCTTC

size: few
D: TRBD1
J: TRBJ2-3
V: TRBV7-2
CDR3: CASSRYPTGGTDTQYF
DNA: TGTGCCAGCAGCCGTTACCCGACAGGGGGCACAGATACGCAGTATTTT

size: -
D: TRBD1
J: TRBJ1-2
V: TRBV29-1
CDR3: CSVWDRPWRGYTF
DNA: TGCAGCGTCTGGGACAGGCCTTGGAGGGGCTACACCTTC

size: -
D: TRBD1
J: TRBJ1-1
V: TRBV6-1
CDR3: CASSGGRDRGVLNTEAFF
DNA: TGTGCCAGCAGTGGCGGACGGGACAGGGGGGTTCTGAACACTGAAGCTTTCTTT

size: -
D: -
J: TRBJ1-1
V: TRBV12-3/TRBV12-4
CDR3: CASSLPGYNTEAFF
DNA: TGTGCCAGCAGTTTGCCGGGGTACAACACTGAAGCTTTCTTT

size: -
D: TRBD1
J: TRBJ2-1
V: TRBV24-1
CDR3: CATSDIGQGAPYNEQFF
DNA: TGTGCCACCAGTGATATTGGGCAGGGGGCACCCTACAATGAGCAGTTCTTC

size: -
D: TRBD2
J: TRBJ2-1
V: TRBV12-3/TRBV12-4
CDR3: CASSPAPGLALDEQFF
DNA: TGTGCCAGCAGTCCCGCCCCGGGACTAGCGTTGGATGAGCAGTTCTTC

size: few
D: TRBD1
J: TRBJ2-7
V: TRBV6-1
CDR3: CASSPLDDRASSYEQYF
DNA: TGTGCCAGCAGTCCCCTCGATGACAGGGCGAGCTCCTACGAGCAGTACTTC

size: -
D: -
J: TRBJ2-1
V: TRBV29-1
CDR3: CSVDSGNEQFF
DNA: TGCAGCGTTGATTCAGGCAATGAGCAGTTCTTC

size: -
D: -
J: TRBJ2-7
V: TRBV4-3
CDR3: CASSQEGYEQYF
DNA: TGCGCCAGCAGCCAAGAAGGTTACGAGCAGTACTTC

size: few
D: -
J: TRBJ2-7
V: TRBV27
CDR3: CASSLGAYYEQYF
DNA: TGTGCCAGCAGTTTGGGGGCATACTACGAGCAGTACTTC

size: -
D: -
J: TRBJ1-6
V: TRBV12-3/TRBV12-4
CDR3: CASSLAGNSYNSPLHF
DNA: TGTGCCAGCAGTTTGGCAGGGAACTCCTATAATTCACCCCTCCACTTT

size: -
D: -
J: TRBJ2-7
V: TRBV7-6
CDR3: CASSLGWPYEQYF
DNA: TGTGCCAGCAGCTTAGGTTGGCCCTACGAGCAGTACTTC

size: -
D: -
J: TRBJ1-1
V: TRBV20-1
CDR3: CSAREDRQNTEAFF
DNA: TGCAGTGCTAGGGAAGACAGACAGAACACTGAAGCTTTCTTT

size: -
D: TRBD2
J: TRBJ2-7
V: TRBV19
CDR3: CASTPGTTSYEQYF
DNA: TGTGCCAGTACCCCCGGGACTACATCCTACGAGCAGTACTTC

size: -
D: -
J: TRBJ1-1
V: TRBV27
CDR3: CASRGQFNTEAFF
DNA: TGTGCCAGCAGAGGACAGTTCAACACTGAAGCTTTCTTT

size: -
D: -
J: TRBJ1-1
V: TRBV7-9
CDR3: CASSFPTASGAFF
DNA: TGTGCCAGCAGCTTCCCGACAGCGAGTGGAGCTTTCTTT

size: few
D: -
J: TRBJ1-5
V: TRBV4-3
CDR3: CASSHPFEPQHF
DNA: TGCGCCAGCAGCCATCCTTTTGAGCCCCAGCATTTT

size: -
D: TRBD2
J: TRBJ2-1
V: TRBV5-6
CDR3: CASSAPWGGYNEQFF
DNA: TGTGCCAGCAGCGCGCCCTGGGGGGGGTACAATGAGCAGTTCTTC

size: -
D: TRBD2
J: TRBJ2-5
V: TRBV7-4
CDR3: CASSPYGTSGRKGETQYF
DNA: TGTGCCAGCAGCCCATATGGGACTAGCGGGAGAAAAGGAGAGACCCAGTACTTC

size: once
D: -
J: TRBJ2-7
V: TRBV7-8
CDR3: CASSLWGFEQYF
DNA: TGTGCCAGCAGCTTATGGGGATTCGAGCAGTACTTC

size: -
D: TRBD1
J: TRBJ2-4
V: TRBV4-2
CDR3: CASSLRQGAYIQYF
DNA: TGTGCCAGCAGCCTAAGACAGGGGGCGTACATTCAGTACTTC

size: -
D: -
J: TRBJ2-2
V: TRBV28
CDR3: CASRPTQGNTGELFF
DNA: TGTGCCAGCAGGCCGACTCAGGGGAACACCGGGGAGCTGTTTTTT

size: -
D: TRBD2
J: TRBJ2-7
V: TRBV27
CDR3: CASSFGTSEQYF
DNA: TGTGCCAGCAGTTTCGGGACTAGCGAGCAGTACTTC

size: -
D: TRBD2
J: TRBJ2-5
V: TRBV28
CDR3: CASSLRLAGGVETQYF
DNA: TGTGCCAGCAGTTTACGACTAGCGGGAGGAGTGGAGACCCAGTACTTC

size: -
D: TRBD1
J: TRBJ1-1
V: TRBV4-1
CDR3: CASSQAGTGGYEAFF
DNA: TGCGCCAGCAGCCAGGCAGGGACAGGGGGTTATGAAGCTTTCTTT

size: -
D: -
J: TRBJ2-1
V: TRBV29-1
CDR3: CSVDANYNEQFF
DNA: TGCAGCGTTGACGCCAATTACAATGAGCAGTTCTTC

size: -
D: -
J: TRBJ2-7
V: TRBV20-1
CDR3: CSARPITGISPFEQYF
DNA: TGCAGTGCTAGACCCATTACAGGGATTTCCCCTTTTGAGCAGTACTTC

size: -
D: -
J: TRBJ2-7
V: TRBV9
CDR3: CASSLSGGRTAEQYF
DNA: TGTGCCAGCAGCTTATCCGGGGGGCGCACGGCCGAGCAGTACTTC

size: -
D: -
J: TRBJ2-7
V: TRBV12-3/TRBV12-4
CDR3: CASSFGVSYEQYF
DNA: TGTGCCAGCAGTTTTGGGGTCTCGTACGAGCAGTACTTC

size: -
D: -
J: TRBJ2-7
V: TRBV29-1
CDR3: CSVDGGQSSYEQYF
DNA: TGCAGCGTTGACGGGGGTCAATCGTCCTACGAGCAGTACTTC

size: -
D: TRBD2
J: TRBJ2-3
V: TRBV11-2
CDR3: CASSLELAGVLDTQYF
DNA: TGTGCCAGCAGCTTAGAACTAGCGGGAGTTCTTGATACGCAGTATTTT

size: -
D: -
J: TRBJ1-1
V: TRBV7-9
CDR3: CASSPAAPEAFF
DNA: TGTGCCAGCAGCCCTGCGGCCCCTGAAGCTTTCTTT

size: few
D: -
J: TRBJ2-7
V: TRBV9
CDR3: CASSVQGLSYEQYF
DNA: TGTGCCAGCAGCGTACAGGGGCTTTCCTACGAGCAGTACTTC

size: -
D: -
J: TRBJ2-7
V: TRBV20-1
CDR3: CSASYGVVAGRSYEQYF
DNA: TGCAGTGCTAGTTACGGCGTGGTGGCGGGGCGATCCTACGAGCAGTACTTC

size: -
D: TRBD1
J: TRBJ1-1
V: TRBV10-2
CDR3: CASTWTGSLNTEAFF
DNA: TGCGCCAGCACCTGGACAGGGAGCTTGAACACTGAAGCTTTCTTT

size: -
D: TRBD1
J: TRBJ1-5
V: TRBV28
CDR3: CASSYSKPRGFQPQHF
DNA: TGTGCCAGCAGTTACTCAAAACCCAGGGGGTTTCAGCCCCAGCATTTT

size: -
D: -
J: TRBJ1-1
V: TRBV5-4
CDR3: CASSLAGGRTEAFF
DNA: TGTGCCAGCAGCTTGGCGGGGGGCAGGACTGAAGCTTTCTTT

size: -
D: -
J: TRBJ2-5
V: TRBV27
CDR3: CASSWRSRQETQYF
DNA: TGTGCCAGCAGCTGGCGGTCCCGCCAAGAGACCCAGTACTTC

size: -
D: -
J: TRBJ1-2
V: TRBV19
CDR3: CASSIDRTNYGYTF
DNA: TGTGCCAGTAGTATCGACAGGACTAACTATGGCTACACCTTC

size: -
D: -
J: TRBJ1-1
V: TRBV6-5
CDR3: CASSYGGPRAEAFF
DNA: TGTGCCAGCAGTTACGGGGGCCCGAGGGCTGAAGCTTTCTTT

size: -
D: TRBD1
J: TRBJ1-2
V: TRBV28
CDR3: CASRPYPDRGYTF
DNA: TGTGCCAGTCGTCCCTATCCGGACAGGGGCTACACCTTC

size: -
D: -
J: TRBJ2-7
V: TRBV19
CDR3: CASSPLEGTHYEQYF
DNA: TGTGCCAGTAGTCCCCTCGAGGGGACCCACTACGAGCAGTACTTC